The sample holds many counts of the clone carrying this T cell receptor (beta chain). Antigen: not known. Libraries of TCR beta came from quantitative 5'-RACE with molecular barcodes. TCRdb passed the 5' RACE reads through MiXCR, listing each CDR3 protein once. Of some 140,000 distinct CDR3 sequences detected, about an eighth appear once; the ten largest clones hold around 4.1%. These data originate in a study of CD8 T cells in ankylosing spondylitis. Study-wide points: Researchers report that disease-linked clones proved CD8+ and relatively rare in peripheral blood. There was reportedly significant enrichment of clones that were disease-linked in matched ankylosing spondylitis synovial fluid. There were earlier reports of some motif variants in reactive arthritis synovial fluid and blood.

The germline V gene encodes CDR1 DFQATT and CDR2 SNEGSKA (reference sequence). This CDR3 is 15 amino acids long. Trimming took 3 bases from V and 1 from J; bases not matched to a gene: 4. The rearrangement links TRBV20-1 to TRBJ2-3, with TRBD2 matching over 10 bases. This receptor was identified in a female donor with ankylosing spondylitis or in good health (not recorded which). Sequencing used blood, either unsorted or a sorted T cell fraction (not recorded which). DNA of the CDR3: TGCAGTGCTAGGCTCGGGACTAGCGGCACAGATACGCAGTATTTT. This gives the protein CSARLGTSGTDTQYF.